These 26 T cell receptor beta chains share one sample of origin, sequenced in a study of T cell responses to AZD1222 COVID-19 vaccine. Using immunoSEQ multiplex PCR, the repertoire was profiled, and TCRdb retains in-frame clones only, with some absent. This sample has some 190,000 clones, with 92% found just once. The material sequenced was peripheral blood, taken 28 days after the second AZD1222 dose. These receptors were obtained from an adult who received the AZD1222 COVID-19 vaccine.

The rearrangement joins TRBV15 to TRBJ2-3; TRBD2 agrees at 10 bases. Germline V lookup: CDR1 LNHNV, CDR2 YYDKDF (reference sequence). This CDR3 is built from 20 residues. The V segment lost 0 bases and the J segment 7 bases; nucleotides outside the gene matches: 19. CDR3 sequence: CATSRDAGTVPAGGPHTQYF. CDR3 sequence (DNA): TGTGCCACCAGCAGAGATGCGGGGACAGTTCCAGCGGGGGGGCCTCATACGCAGTATTTT.

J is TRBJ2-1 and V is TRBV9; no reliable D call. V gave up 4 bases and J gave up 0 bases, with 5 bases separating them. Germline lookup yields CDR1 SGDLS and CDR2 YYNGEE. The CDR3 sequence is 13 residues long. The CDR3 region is CASSPDSYNEQFF. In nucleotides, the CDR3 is TGTGCCAGCAGCCCTGACTCCTACAATGAGCAGTTCTTC.

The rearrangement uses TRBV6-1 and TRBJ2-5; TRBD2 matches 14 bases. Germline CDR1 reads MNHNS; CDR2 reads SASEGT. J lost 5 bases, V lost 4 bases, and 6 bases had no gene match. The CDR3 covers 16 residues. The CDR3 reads CASSGTSGGRWETQYF. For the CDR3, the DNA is TGTGCCAGCAGTGGGACTAGCGGGGGGCGCTGGGAGACCCAGTACTTC.

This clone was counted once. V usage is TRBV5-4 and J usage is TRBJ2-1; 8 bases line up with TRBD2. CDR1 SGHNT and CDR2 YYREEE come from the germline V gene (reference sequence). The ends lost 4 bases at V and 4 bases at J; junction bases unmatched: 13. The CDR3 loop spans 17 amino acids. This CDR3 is CASSHPQGRGDYNEQFF. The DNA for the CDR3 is TGTGCCAGCAGCCATCCCCAGGGGCGGGGGGATTACAATGAGCAGTTCTTC.

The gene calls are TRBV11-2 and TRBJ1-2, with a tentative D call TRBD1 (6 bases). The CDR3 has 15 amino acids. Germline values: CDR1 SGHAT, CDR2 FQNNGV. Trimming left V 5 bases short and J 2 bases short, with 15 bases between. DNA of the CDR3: TGTGCCAGCAGCACTCCCCGTGGGACAAACTATGGCTACACCTTC. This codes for CASSTPRGTNYGYTF.

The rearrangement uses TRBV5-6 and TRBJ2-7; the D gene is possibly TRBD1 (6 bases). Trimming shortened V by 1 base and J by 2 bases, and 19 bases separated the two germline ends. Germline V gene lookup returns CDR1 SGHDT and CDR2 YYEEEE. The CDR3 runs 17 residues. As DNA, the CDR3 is TGTGCCAGCAGCTTGATGTTTTCGGACAGTACTCCCTACGAGCAGTACTTC. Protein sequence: CASSLMFSDSTPYEQYF.

In nucleotides, the CDR3 is TGTGCCATCAGTGAGTCGCTAGGTCGGCGAGCGGGAAATCAGGGCGAGCAGTACTTC. Its protein is CAISESLGRRAGNQGEQYF. This chain joins TRBV10-3 and TRBJ2-7; 7 nucleotides align to TRBD2. Germline lookup yields CDR1 ENHRY and CDR2 SYGVKD. Trimming took 0 bases from V and 6 from J; bases not matched to a gene: 20. CDR3 length: 19 residues.

The CDR3 sequence is CASSLTAGSGNTIYF. The DNA for the CDR3 is TGTGCCAGCAGCTTAACGGCGGGGTCTGGAAACACCATATATTTT. The chain recombines TRBV7-3 with TRBJ1-3, with D uncertain. CDR3 length equals 15 residues. Germline lookup yields CDR1 SGHTA and CDR2 FQGTGA. V dropped 0 bases and J dropped 1 base, with 7 bases sitting between them.

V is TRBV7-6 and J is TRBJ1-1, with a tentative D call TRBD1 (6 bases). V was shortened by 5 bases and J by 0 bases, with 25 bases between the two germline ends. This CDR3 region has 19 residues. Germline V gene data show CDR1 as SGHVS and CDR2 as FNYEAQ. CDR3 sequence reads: CASSRSHDRDKRMNTEAFF. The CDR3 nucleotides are TGTGCCAGCAGCCGAAGTCACGACCGGGACAAGCGTATGAACACTGAAGCTTTCTTT.

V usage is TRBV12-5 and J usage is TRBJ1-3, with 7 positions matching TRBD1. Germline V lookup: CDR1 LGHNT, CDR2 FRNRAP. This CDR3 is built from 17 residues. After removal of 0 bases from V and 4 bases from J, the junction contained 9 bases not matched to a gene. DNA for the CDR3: TGTGCTAGTGGTTTGGTAACCGACAGAGGGGGCGGAAACACCATATATTTT. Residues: CASGLVTDRGGGNTIYF.

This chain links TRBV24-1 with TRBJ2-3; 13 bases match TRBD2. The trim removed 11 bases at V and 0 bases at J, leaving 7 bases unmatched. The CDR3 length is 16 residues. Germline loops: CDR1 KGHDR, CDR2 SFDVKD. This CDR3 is CANWTSGGSSTDTQYF. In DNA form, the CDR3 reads TGTGCCAATTGGACTAGCGGGGGATCTAGCACAGATACGCAGTATTTT.

CDR3 coding DNA: TGTGCCAGCAGCCCCCGTATGTGGTCCTACAATGAGCAGTTCTTC. Translated: CASSPRMWSYNEQFF. The V gene is TRBV3-1 (or the pseudogene TRBV3-2), the J gene TRBJ2-1; D ambiguous. Trimming removed 4 bases at V and 1 base at J, with 11 bases between. The germline V gene encodes CDR1 LGHDT and CDR2 YNNKEL (reference sequence). The CDR3 runs to 15 residues.

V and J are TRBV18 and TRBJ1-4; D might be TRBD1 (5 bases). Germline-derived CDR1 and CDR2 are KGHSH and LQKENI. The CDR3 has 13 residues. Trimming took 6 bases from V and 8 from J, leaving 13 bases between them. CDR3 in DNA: TGTGCCAGCTCCCGGGGCTGGGGCGAAAAACTGTTTTTT. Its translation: CASSRGWGEKLFF.

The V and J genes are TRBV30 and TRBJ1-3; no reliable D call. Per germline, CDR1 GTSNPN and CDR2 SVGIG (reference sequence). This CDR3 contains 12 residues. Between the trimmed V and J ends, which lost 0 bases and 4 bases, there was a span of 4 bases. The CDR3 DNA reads TGTGCCTGGAGTGTGGAAGGAAACACCATATATTTT. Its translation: CAWSVEGNTIYF.

The CDR3 DNA is TGTGCCAGCAGCCCCCCGGCCAGGGGAGTTATGGCAGATACGCAGTATTTT. Translating it yields CASSPPARGVMADTQYF. This sequence joins TRBV7-2 and TRBJ2-3; D is possibly TRBD1 (6 bases). The CDR3 consists of 17 residues. Germline values: CDR1 SGHTA, CDR2 FQGNSA. V was clipped by 5 bases and J by 4 bases, with 22 bases between them.

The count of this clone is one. The CDR3: CASSFPSSSYNEQFF. The CDR3 DNA is TGTGCCAGCAGTTTTCCCTCGAGCTCCTACAATGAGCAGTTCTTC. This chain links TRBV3-1 (or the pseudogene TRBV3-2) with TRBJ2-1; D remains unclear. V was trimmed by 6 bases and J by 0 bases, leaving 12 bases between them. Germline V gene data show CDR1 as LGHDT and CDR2 as YNNKEL (reference sequence). The CDR3 runs to 15 residues.

The CDR3 reads CASSVQGPEYEQYF. In DNA form, the CDR3 reads TGTGCCAGCAGTGTACAGGGGCCGGAATACGAGCAGTACTTC. The chain uses TRBV2 and TRBJ2-7; TRBD1 agrees at 7 bases. V lost 4 bases and J lost 4; bases outside the gene matches: 7. Germline CDR1 is SNHLY and CDR2 is FYNNEI. The CDR3 has 14 residues. The entire variable domain, with the rest obtained from reference TRBV2 and TRBJ2-7, is as follows: EPEVTQTPSHQVTQMGQEVILRCVPISNHLYFYWYRQILGQKVEFLVSFYNNEISEKSEIFDDQFSVERPDGSNFTLKIRSTKLEDSAMYFCASSVQGPEYEQYFGPGTRLTVT.

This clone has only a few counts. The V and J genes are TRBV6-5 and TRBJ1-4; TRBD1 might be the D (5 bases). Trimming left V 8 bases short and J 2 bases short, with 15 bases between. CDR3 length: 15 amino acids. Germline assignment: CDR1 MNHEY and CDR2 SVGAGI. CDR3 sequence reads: CASGSGGRTNEKLFF. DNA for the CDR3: TGTGCCAGCGGGTCTGGGGGTAGGACTAATGAAAAACTGTTTTTT.

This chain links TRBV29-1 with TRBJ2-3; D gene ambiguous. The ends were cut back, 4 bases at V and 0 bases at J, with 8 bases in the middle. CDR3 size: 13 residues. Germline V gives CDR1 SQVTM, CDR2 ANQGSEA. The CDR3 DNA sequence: TGCAGCGTTGGGCGACCCAGCACAGATACGCAGTATTTT. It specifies CSVGRPSTDTQYF.

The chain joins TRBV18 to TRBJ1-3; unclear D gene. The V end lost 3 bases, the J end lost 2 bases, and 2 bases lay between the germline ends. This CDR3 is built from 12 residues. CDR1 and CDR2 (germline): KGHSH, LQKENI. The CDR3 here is CASSPTGNTIYF. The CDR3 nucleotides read TGTGCCAGCTCACCCACTGGAAACACCATATATTTT.

The CDR3 protein is CAIQSATSGTDTQYF. The DNA for the CDR3 is TGTGCCATCCAGTCAGCGACTAGCGGGACAGATACGCAGTATTTT. The J gene is TRBJ2-3, the V gene TRBV10-3; 10 nucleotides agree with TRBD2. The CDR3 contains 15 residues. Germline V gene lookup returns CDR1 ENHRY and CDR2 SYGVKD. V lost 8 bases to trimming and J lost 3 bases; unmatched junction nucleotides: 8.

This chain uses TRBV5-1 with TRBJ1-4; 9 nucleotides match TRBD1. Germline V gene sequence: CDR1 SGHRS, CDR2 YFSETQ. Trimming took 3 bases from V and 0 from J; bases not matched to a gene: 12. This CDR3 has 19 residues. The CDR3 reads CASSYLPGQGAPTNEKLFF. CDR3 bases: TGCGCCAGCAGCTACCTACCGGGACAGGGAGCGCCAACTAATGAAAAACTGTTTTTT.

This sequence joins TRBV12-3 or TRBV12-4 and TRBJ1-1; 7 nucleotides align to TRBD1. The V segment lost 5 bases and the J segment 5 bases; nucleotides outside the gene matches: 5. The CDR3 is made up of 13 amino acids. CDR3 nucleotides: TGTGCCAGCAGTGGAAACAGGGGTACTGAAGCTTTCTTT. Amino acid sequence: CASSGNRGTEAFF.

This CDR3 reads CAWSIQGIRASSGNTIYF. CDR3 in DNA: TGTGCCTGGAGTATACAGGGTATCAGGGCAAGCTCTGGAAACACCATATATTTT. The rearrangement uses TRBV30 and TRBJ1-3; TRBD1 might be the D (6 bases). Germline CDR1 is GTSNPN and CDR2 is SVGIG (reference sequence). Trimming shortened V by 2 bases and J by 0 bases, and 20 bases separated the two germline ends. There are 18 residues in the CDR3.

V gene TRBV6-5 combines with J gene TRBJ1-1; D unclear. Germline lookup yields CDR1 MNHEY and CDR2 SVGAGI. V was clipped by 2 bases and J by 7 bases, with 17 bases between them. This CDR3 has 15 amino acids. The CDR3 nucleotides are TGTGCCAGCAGTTACCTCCGGACCGCCAAGGTTGAAGCTTTCTTT. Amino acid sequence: CASSYLRTAKVEAFF.

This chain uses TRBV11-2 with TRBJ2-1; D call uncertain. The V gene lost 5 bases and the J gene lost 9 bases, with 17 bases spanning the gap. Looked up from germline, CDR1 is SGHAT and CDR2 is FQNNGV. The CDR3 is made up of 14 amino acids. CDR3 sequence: CASSPSSHLGEQFF. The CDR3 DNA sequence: TGTGCCAGCAGCCCTTCAAGCCACCTCGGTGAGCAGTTCTTC. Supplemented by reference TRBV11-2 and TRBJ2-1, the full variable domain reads EAGVAQSPRYKIIEKRQSVAFWCNPISGHATLYWYQQILGQGPKLLIQFQNNGVVDDSQLPKDRFSAERLKGVDSTLKIQPAKLEDSAVYLCASSPSSHLGEQFFGPGTRLTVL.